Shown below are 17 T cell receptor beta chains from a single sample sequenced in a study of CD8+ T cells in alopecia areata. It was cDNA, reverse transcribed from extracted RNA, that served as the sequencing template. The table came from immunoSEQ multiplex PCR; TCRdb's copy has only in-frame clones and leaves some out. The sample contains around 100,000 clones, none of them singletons. The sample consisted of lesional skin. The receptors shown here come from a C3H/HeJ mouse with alopecia areata. Strain MHC haplotype: H2-k.

Many counts were recorded for this clone. Mouse germline and gene names are used. The CDR3 is cut off 4 residues early in the read; its end comes from the germline J gene. The rearrangement links TRBV13-3 to TRBJ2-1; 8 bases agree with TRBD2. The germline CDR1 and CDR2 sequences are NNHDY and SYVADS. The CDR3 extends over 14 amino acids. CDR3: CASSDRWGDAEQFF. CDR3 DNA (partial): TGTGCCAGCAGTGATCGCTGGGGGGACGCT.

This clone was detected a few times. Mouse germline and gene names are used. The read gets to within 4 residues of the CDR3 end, and the germline J gene fills in the rest. The chain links TRBV1 to TRBJ2-1; TRBD2 is a possible D gene (6 bases). Trimming shortened V by 1 base and J by 3 bases, and 10 bases separated the two germline ends. The CDR3 spans 15 residues. Germline CDR1 reads NSQYPW; CDR2 reads LRSPGD (reference sequence). CDR3 protein: CTCSAAWGSYAEQFF. The covered CDR3 bases are TGCACCTGCAGTGCAGCTTGGGGGAGCTATGCT. The full variable domain, with the rest looked up from reference TRBV1 and TRBJ2-1, is VTLLEQNPRWRLVPRGQAVNLRCILKNSQYPWMSWYQQDLQKQLQWLFTLRSPGDKEVKSLPGADYLATRVTDTELRLQVANMSQGRTLYCTCSAAWGSYAEQFFGPGTRLTVL.

This clone showed up just a few times. Gene names refer to mouse genes. The CDR3 extends 4 residues past the end of the read, so its final part is completed from the germline J gene. The V gene is TRBV5, the J gene TRBJ1-4; D remains ambiguous. The V end was cut by 1 base, the J end by 0 bases, with 9 bases between. Germline CDR1 and CDR2: LGHNA and YNLKQL (reference sequence). The CDR3 has 16 residues. The part of the CDR3 DNA that was read is TGTGCCAGCAGCCAAGCAGGTCCCTTTTCCAACGAA. Translation: CASSQAGPFSNE. The whole CDR3 region reads CASSQAGPFSNERLFF.

Details on this clone: The genes are named according to mouse. The read finishes 4 residues shy of the CDR3 end, and the germline J gene is used to complete it. This sequence joins TRBV13-3 and TRBJ2-1; 7 bases fit TRBD1. Germline CDR1 reads NNHDY; CDR2 reads SYVADS. This CDR3 spans 15 amino acids. The junction had 5 bases not matched to a gene; V was cut back by 2 bases and J by 3 bases. The CDR3 region is CASSDGDRSYAEQFF. The CDR3 DNA, read in part, is TGTGCCAGCAGTGACGGGGACAGATCCTATGCT.

Comments on this clone: Genes here carry mouse names. The read falls 4 residues short of the CDR3 end, and the missing part is taken from the germline J gene. The chain is built from TRBV13-3 and TRBJ2-7; the match to TRBD2 covers 8 bases. The CDR3 is 14 residues long. Germline V gene sequence: CDR1 NNHDY, CDR2 SYVADS. CDR3 bases read: TGTGCCAGCAGTGGGGGGGGCTGGGGAGAT. Its translation is CASSGGGWGD. In full, the CDR3 reads CASSGGGWGDEQYF.

About this clone: Gene names and germline match the mouse. The read ends 4 residues shy of where the CDR3 ends; the end is completed using the germline J gene. This chain links TRBV14 with TRBJ2-7; 8 positions match TRBD1. This CDR3 is 13 amino acids long. Germline loops: CDR1 SGHDT, CDR2 FRDEAV. The CDR3 reads CASSLGDRYEQYF. The sequenced CDR3 bases are TGTGCCAGCAGTTTGGGGGACAGGTAT.

Concerning this clone itself: Genes here carry mouse names. The DNA ends 4 residues before the CDR3 does, and the rest of the CDR3 is filled in from the germline J gene. The J gene is TRBJ1-4, the V gene TRBV1; the match to TRBD1 covers 7 bases. Trimming at V came to 4 bases and at J to 3 bases, leaving 5 bases not matched to a gene. CDR1 and CDR2 from the germline V gene are NSQYPW and LRSPGD (reference sequence). The CDR3 extends over 15 amino acids. The chain's CDR3 is CTCSGAGGPNERLFF. CDR3 bases read: TGCACCTGCAGTGGGGCAGGGGGTCCCAACGAA. Variable domain in full (rest from reference TRBV1 and TRBJ1-4): VTLLEQNPRWRLVPRGQAVNLRCILKNSQYPWMSWYQQDLQKQLQWLFTLRSPGDKEVKSLPGADYLATRVTDTELRLQVANMSQGRTLYCTCSGAGGPNERLFFGHGTKLSVL.

Note on this clone: The gene names given are mouse names. The CDR3 loop is CASEGAEVFF. Partial CDR3 DNA: TGTGCCAGTGAAGGGGCA. The V gene is TRBV13-3, the J gene TRBJ1-1, with a weak D call TRBD1 (5 bases). Read sequence stops 4 residues before the CDR3 end, and the germline J gene provides the missing end. The CDR3 consists of 10 residues. The germline V gene encodes CDR1 NNHDY and CDR2 SYVADS.

With respect to this clone: At residue 12, TCRdb's protein disagrees with the DNA translation; the protein shown here derives from the DNA. Genes and germline are mouse. The CDR3 bases that were read are TGCACCTGCAGTTCGTACAGGGGGTATAATTCGCCC. Protein: CTCSSYRGYNSP. Given in full, the CDR3 is CTCSSYRGYNSPLYF. The chain employs TRBV1 and TRBJ1-6; TRBD1 matches at 8 bases. Read coverage stops 3 residues before the CDR3 terminus; the germline J gene supplies the remainder. TRBJ1-6 is labeled an ORF, and its function is uncertain. J was trimmed by 4 bases and V by 5 bases; bases with no gene match: 4. The CDR3 extends over 15 amino acids. Germline CDR1 is NSQYPW and CDR2 is LRSPGD (reference sequence).

Turning to this clone: Each gene name is a mouse one. With the read ending 4 residues before the CDR3 end, the germline J gene is used to fill in that end. This sequence joins TRBV19 and TRBJ2-3, with 9 bases matching TRBD2. Germline assignment: CDR1 FNHDT and CDR2 SITEND (reference sequence). The CDR3 is 17 residues long. V dropped 2 bases and J dropped 0; count of bases not matched to a gene: 7. CDR3 bases read: TGTGCCAGCAGTATCATCTGGGGGGGTTCTAGTGCAGAA. Its translation: CASSIIWGGSSAE. The complete CDR3 protein is CASSIIWGGSSAETLYF.

This clone occurred many times. Gene names are mouse gene names. This chain's CDR3 is CASSIPGQGANERLFF. The DNA read from the CDR3 is TGTGCCAGCAGTATACCGGGACAGGGGGCCAACGAA. This chain joins TRBV19 and TRBJ1-4; 11 bases are a match to TRBD1. The CDR3 is cut off 4 residues early in the read; its end comes from the germline J gene. Unmatched junction bases numbered 2, after V lost 1 base and J lost 3 bases. Germline V CDR1 and CDR2: FNHDT, SITEND (reference sequence). The CDR3 is made up of 16 amino acids. The complete variable domain, with remaining parts taken from reference TRBV19 and TRBJ1-4, reads GGIITQTPKFLIGQEGQKLTLKCQQNFNHDTMYWYRQDSGKGLRLIYYSITENDLQKGDLSEGYDASREKKSSFSLTVTSAQKNEMAVFLCASSIPGQGANERLFFGHGTKLSVL.

This clone occurred many times. TCRdb's protein and the translated DNA diverge at residue 13; the protein reported here is the translation of the DNA. Gene labels here are mouse ones. Incomplete CDR3 DNA: TGTGCCAGCAGTGACCGGGACAGGGGGTATAATTCGCCC. Translation: CASSDRDRGYNSP. The CDR3 in its entirety is CASSDRDRGYNSPLYF. The chain uses TRBV13-3 and TRBJ1-6, with 11 positions matching TRBD1. The DNA ends 3 residues before the CDR3 does, and the rest of the CDR3 is filled in from the germline J gene. TRBJ1-6 is an ORF, with its function uncertain. The germline V gene encodes CDR1 NNHDY and CDR2 SYVADS. The CDR3 length is 16 residues. V was clipped by 2 bases and J by 4 bases; unmatched bases: 2.

This clone came up many times. Gene names are the mouse ones. Read sequence stops 4 residues before the CDR3 end, and the germline J gene provides the missing end. The chain is built from TRBV13-3 and TRBJ2-5; TRBD1 aligns across 7 bases. The CDR3 extends over 14 amino acids. The V segment lost 3 bases and the J segment 2 bases; nucleotides outside the gene matches: 3. CDR1 and CDR2 from the germline V gene are NNHDY and SYVADS. The CDR3 reads CASSAGQIQDTQYF. Incomplete CDR3 DNA: TGTGCCAGCAGTGCGGGACAGATCCAAGAC.

This clone has more than one count but fewer than ten. Any gene name here is a mouse gene name. The sequenced fragment ends 4 residues before the CDR3 boundary, so the rest is inferred from the germline J gene. The chain is built from TRBV16 and TRBJ2-3, with TRBD2 matching over 12 bases. This CDR3 region has 16 residues. Germline CDR1 and CDR2: SGHSA and FRNQAP. V was clipped by 7 bases and J by 0 bases; unmatched bases: 5. This CDR3 reads CASNRDWGASAETLYF. The DNA read from the CDR3 is TGTGCAAGCAACCGGGACTGGGGGGCTAGTGCAGAA.

Worth noting for this clone: The gene names here belong to mouse. The read falls 4 residues short of the CDR3 end, and the missing part is taken from the germline J gene. The genes are TRBV19 and TRBJ2-7, with TRBD2 identical over 7 bases. The germline V gene encodes CDR1 FNHDT and CDR2 SITEND (reference sequence). J was trimmed by 0 bases and V by 3 bases; bases with no gene match: 9. The CDR3 loop spans 16 amino acids. Partial CDR3 DNA: TGTGCCAGCAGTACCTCGACTGGGTTGAGCTCCTAT. It yields the protein CASSTSTGLSSY. The entire CDR3 is CASSTSTGLSSYEQYF.

This clone was counted between two and nine times. The protein TCRdb lists differs from the translation of the DNA at residue 15; the protein given here is translated from the DNA itself. Gene names follow the mouse nomenclature. Read coverage stops 3 residues before the CDR3 terminus; the germline J gene supplies the remainder. The chain has TRBV13-3 and TRBJ1-3; unclear D gene. Trimming shortened V by 0 bases and J by 0 bases, and 16 bases separated the two germline ends. The V gene's germline CDR1 is NNHDY and CDR2 SYVADS. This CDR3 is built from 18 residues. The CDR3 loop reads CASSDVPTRKNSGNTLYF. The sequenced CDR3 bases are TGTGCCAGCAGTGATGTACCGACCAGGAAGAATTCTGGAAATACG.

This clone was detected a few times. Germline and genes: mouse. The sequenced part of the CDR3 DNA is TGTGCTAGCAGTGAATCCGGGACAGACCGTGAC. This codes for CASSESGTDRD. The whole CDR3 protein reads CASSESGTDRDTQYF. V is TRBV29 and J is TRBJ2-5, with TRBD1 matching over 7 bases. The read terminates 4 residues ahead of where the CDR3 ends, so the germline J gene completes it. The germline CDR1 and CDR2 sequences are MSHET and SYDVDS. The CDR3 is made up of 15 amino acids.